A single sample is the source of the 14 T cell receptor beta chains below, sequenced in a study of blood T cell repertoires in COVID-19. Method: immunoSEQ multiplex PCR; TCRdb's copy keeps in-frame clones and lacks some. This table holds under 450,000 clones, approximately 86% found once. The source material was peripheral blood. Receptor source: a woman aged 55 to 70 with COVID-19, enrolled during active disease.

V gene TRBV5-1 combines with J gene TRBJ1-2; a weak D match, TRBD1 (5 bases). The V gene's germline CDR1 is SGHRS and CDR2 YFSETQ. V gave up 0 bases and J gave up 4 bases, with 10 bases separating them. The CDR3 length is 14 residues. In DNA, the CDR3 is TGCGCCAGCAGCTTGGGGGTAGACAGCTATGGCTACACCTTC. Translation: CASSLGVDSYGYTF. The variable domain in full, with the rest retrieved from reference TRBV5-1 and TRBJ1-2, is KAGVTQTPRYLIKTRGQQVTLSCSPISGHRSVSWYQQTPGQGLQFLFEYFSETQRNKGNFPGRFSGRQFSNSRSEMNVSTLELGDSALYLCASSLGVDSYGYTFGSGTRLTVV.

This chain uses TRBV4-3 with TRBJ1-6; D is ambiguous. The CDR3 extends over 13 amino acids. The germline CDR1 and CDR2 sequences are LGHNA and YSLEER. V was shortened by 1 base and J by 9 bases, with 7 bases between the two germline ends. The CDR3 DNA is TGCGCCAGCAGCCAAGGCGGAGGTTCACCCCTCCACTTT. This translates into CASSQGGGSPLHF.

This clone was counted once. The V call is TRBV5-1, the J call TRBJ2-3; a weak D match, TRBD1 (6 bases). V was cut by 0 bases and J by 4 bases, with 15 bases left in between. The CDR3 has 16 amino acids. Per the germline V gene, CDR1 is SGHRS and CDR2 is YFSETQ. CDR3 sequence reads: CASSLGQVIKADTQYF. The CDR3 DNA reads TGCGCCAGCAGCTTGGGACAGGTGATAAAAGCAGATACGCAGTATTTT.

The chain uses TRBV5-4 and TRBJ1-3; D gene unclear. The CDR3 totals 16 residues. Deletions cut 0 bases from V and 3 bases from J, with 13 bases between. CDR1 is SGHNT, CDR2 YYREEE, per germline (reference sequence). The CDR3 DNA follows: TGTGCCAGCAGCTTGGGTGCCCCGGAGAGTGGAAACACCATATATTTT. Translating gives CASSLGAPESGNTIYF.

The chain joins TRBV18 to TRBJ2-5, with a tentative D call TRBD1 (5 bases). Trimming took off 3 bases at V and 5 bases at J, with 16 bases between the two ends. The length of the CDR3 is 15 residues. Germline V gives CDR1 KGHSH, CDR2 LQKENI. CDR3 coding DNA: TGTGCCAGCTCACCTAACCAGGGCAAAGAGGAGACCCAGTACTTC. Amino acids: CASSPNQGKEETQYF.

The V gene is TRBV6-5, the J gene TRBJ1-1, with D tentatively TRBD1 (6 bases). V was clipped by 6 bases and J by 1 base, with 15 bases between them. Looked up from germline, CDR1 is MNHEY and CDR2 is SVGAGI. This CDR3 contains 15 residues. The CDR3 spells CASSTGFSPNTEAFF. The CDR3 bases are TGTGCCAGCAGCACAGGGTTTTCCCCGAACACTGAAGCTTTCTTT.

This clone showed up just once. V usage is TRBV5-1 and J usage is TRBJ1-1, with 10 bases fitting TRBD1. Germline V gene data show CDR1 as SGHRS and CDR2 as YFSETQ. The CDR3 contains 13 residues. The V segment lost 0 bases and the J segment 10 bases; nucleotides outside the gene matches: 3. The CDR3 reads CASSLGQGARAFF. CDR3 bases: TGCGCCAGCAGCTTGGGACAGGGGGCGCGAGCTTTCTTT.

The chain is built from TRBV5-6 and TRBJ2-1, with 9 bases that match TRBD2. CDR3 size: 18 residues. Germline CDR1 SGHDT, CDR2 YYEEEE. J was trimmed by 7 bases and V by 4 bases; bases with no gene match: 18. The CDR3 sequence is CASSPPGDTGLAGNEQFF. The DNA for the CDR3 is TGTGCCAGCAGCCCGCCCGGAGACACGGGACTAGCAGGGAATGAGCAGTTCTTC.

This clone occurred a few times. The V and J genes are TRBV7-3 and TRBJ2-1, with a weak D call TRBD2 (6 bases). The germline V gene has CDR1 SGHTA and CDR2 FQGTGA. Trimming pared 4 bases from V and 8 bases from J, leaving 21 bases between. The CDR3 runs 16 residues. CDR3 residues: CASSSKTSSTWDEQFF. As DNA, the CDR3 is TGTGCCAGCAGCTCGAAGACTAGTTCTACGTGGGATGAGCAGTTCTTC.

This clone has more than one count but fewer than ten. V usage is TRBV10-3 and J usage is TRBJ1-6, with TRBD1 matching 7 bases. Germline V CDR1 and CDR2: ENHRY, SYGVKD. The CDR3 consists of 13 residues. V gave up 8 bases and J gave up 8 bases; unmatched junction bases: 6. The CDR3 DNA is TGTGCCATCCGCGACAGGGAGGATTCACCCCTCCACTTT. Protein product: CAIRDREDSPLHF.

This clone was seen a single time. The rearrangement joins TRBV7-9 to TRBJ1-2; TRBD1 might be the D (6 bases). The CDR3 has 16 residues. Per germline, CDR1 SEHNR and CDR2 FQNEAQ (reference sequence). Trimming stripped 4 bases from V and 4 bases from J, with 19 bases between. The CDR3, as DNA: TGTGCCAGCAGCTCGACGGGCACAGGGTCGCGCTATGGCTACACCTTC. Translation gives CASSSTGTGSRYGYTF.

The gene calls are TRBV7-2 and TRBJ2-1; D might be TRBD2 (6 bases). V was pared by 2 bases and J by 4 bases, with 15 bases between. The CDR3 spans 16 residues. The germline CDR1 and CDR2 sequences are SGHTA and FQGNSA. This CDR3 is CASSLIFGTSYNEQFF. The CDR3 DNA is TGTGCCAGCAGCTTAATTTTCGGGACTTCATACAATGAGCAGTTCTTC.

The CDR3 DNA is TGTGCCACCAGCAGAGGCGGACAGGGGGTGAATGAGCAGTTCTTC. It specifies CATSRGGQGVNEQFF. The rearrangement joins TRBV15 to TRBJ2-1; 10 bases line up with TRBD1. Germline CDR1 LNHNV, CDR2 YYDKDF (reference sequence). The CDR3 is 15 residues long. V trimming: 1 base; J trimming: 7 bases; junction bases outside the gene matches: 4.

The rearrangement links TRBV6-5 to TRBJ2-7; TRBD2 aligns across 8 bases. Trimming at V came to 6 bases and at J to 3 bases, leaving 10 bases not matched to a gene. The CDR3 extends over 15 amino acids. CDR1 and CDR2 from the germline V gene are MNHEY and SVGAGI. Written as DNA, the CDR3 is TGTGCCAGCAGACGAACTAGCGGCCTTGGCTACGAGCAGTACTTC. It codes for CASRRTSGLGYEQYF.